A selection of T cell receptor beta chains follows, all from one sample in a study of OX40 agonist ivuxolimab in advanced cancers. The protocol was immunoSEQ multiplex PCR, while the TCRdb copy is restricted to in-frame clones and leaves out a portion. The data contain approximately 74,000 clones, approximately 90% of them singletons. Material: CD4+ or CD8+ T cells sorted from blood, obtained in a trial of the OX40 agonist ivuxolimab. These receptors all stem from an adult with an advanced solid tumor such as melanoma, head and neck, liver or kidney cancer. CDR3s include the opening cysteine and the closing phenylalanine or tryptophan. D genes are given only for firm matches. Clone size is not always given. Where it is, it says once, few, many or a class for expanded clones.

d_gene: NA
len: 14
abundance: NA
j_gene: TRBJ2-7
v_gene: TRBV6-5
CDR3nt: TGTGCCAGCAGCCGCCGGACAGCCATCTACGAGCAGTACTTC
CDR3aa: CASSRRTAIYEQYF

d_gene: TRBD2
len: 15
abundance: NA
j_gene: TRBJ2-3
v_gene: TRBV6-5
CDR3nt: TGTGCCAGCAAAGAACTAGCGGGAGTTAGGTATACGCAGTATTTT
CDR3aa: CASKELAGVRYTQYF

d_gene: TRBD2
len: 20
abundance: NA
j_gene: TRBJ2-1
v_gene: TRBV5-1
CDR3nt: TGCGCCAGCAGCTTGGGTGGGGCTAGCGGGAGGGCCTGGGTTGCGGATGAGCAGTTCTTC
CDR3aa: CASSLGGASGRAWVADEQFF

d_gene: NA
len: 14
abundance: NA
j_gene: TRBJ2-1
v_gene: TRBV29-1
CDR3nt: TGCAGCCTCCGTGGCGCGGGAATCTACAATGAGCAGTTCTTC
CDR3aa: CSLRGAGIYNEQFF

d_gene: NA
len: 14
abundance: NA
j_gene: TRBJ1-3
v_gene: TRBV2
CDR3nt: TGTGCCAGCAAGTACGGAAGCTCTGGAAACACCATATATTTT
CDR3aa: CASKYGSSGNTIYF

d_gene: NA
len: 15
abundance: NA
j_gene: TRBJ1-1
v_gene: TRBV2
CDR3nt: TGTGCCAGCATGCCCGCAGGGCTGTTCGGCACTGAAGCTTTCTTT
CDR3aa: CASMPAGLFGTEAFF

d_gene: NA
len: 15
abundance: NA
j_gene: TRBJ1-3
v_gene: TRBV5-1
CDR3nt: TGCGCCAGCAGCCCCCTGGCGGGAACTGGAAACACCATATATTTT
CDR3aa: CASSPLAGTGNTIYF

d_gene: NA
len: 14
abundance: NA
j_gene: TRBJ2-3
v_gene: TRBV6-5
CDR3nt: TGTGCCAGCAGTTACGTCGCTAACACAGATACGCAGTATTTT
CDR3aa: CASSYVANTDTQYF

d_gene: TRBD2
len: 15
abundance: NA
j_gene: TRBJ2-1
v_gene: TRBV5-6
CDR3nt: TGTGCCAGCAGCACCCCTAGCGGGTCCTACAATGAGCAGTTCTTC
CDR3aa: CASSTPSGSYNEQFF

d_gene: NA
len: 14
abundance: NA
j_gene: TRBJ2-7
v_gene: TRBV18
CDR3nt: TGTGCCAGCTCACCGAATCAACAAACCTACGAGCAGTACTTC
CDR3aa: CASSPNQQTYEQYF

d_gene: TRBD1
len: 17
abundance: NA
j_gene: TRBJ2-7
v_gene: TRBV7-9
CDR3nt: TGTGCCAGCAGCTTAGCGGGGACAGGGGGCCTTTCCTACGAGCAGTACTTC
CDR3aa: CASSLAGTGGLSYEQYF

d_gene: NA
len: 15
abundance: NA
j_gene: TRBJ2-1
v_gene: TRBV9
CDR3nt: TGTGCCAGCAGCGTAGAAGGCGACTCCTCGAGGGAGCAGTTCTTC
CDR3aa: CASSVEGDSSREQFF

d_gene: TRBD1
len: 15
abundance: NA
j_gene: TRBJ1-2
v_gene: TRBV18
CDR3nt: TGTGCCAGCTCACCAGACAGGGGCAGTAACTATGGCTACACCTTC
CDR3aa: CASSPDRGSNYGYTF

d_gene: TRBD1
len: 16
abundance: NA
j_gene: TRBJ1-2
v_gene: TRBV5-4
CDR3nt: TGTGCCAGCAGCTTGGGAGGGACAGGGGACCACTATGGCTACACCTTC
CDR3aa: CASSLGGTGDHYGYTF

d_gene: NA
len: 15
abundance: NA
j_gene: TRBJ1-4
v_gene: TRBV2
CDR3nt: TGTGCCTCCCGTTCAGGTGGGCGGGCTAATGAAAAACTGTTTTTT
CDR3aa: CASRSGGRANEKLFF

d_gene: NA
len: 16
abundance: NA
j_gene: TRBJ1-3
v_gene: TRBV6-1
CDR3nt: TGTGCCAGCAGTGCTGCGGGACAAAGCTCTGGAAACACCATATATTTT
CDR3aa: CASSAAGQSSGNTIYF

d_gene: NA
len: 16
abundance: NA
j_gene: TRBJ2-1
v_gene: TRBV2
CDR3nt: TGTGCCAGCAGTGATTGGCTAGCGTCGGTCTACAATGAGCAGTTCTTC
CDR3aa: CASSDWLASVYNEQFF

d_gene: NA
len: 13
abundance: NA
j_gene: TRBJ2-7
v_gene: TRBV7-9
CDR3nt: TGTGCCAGCAGCTTAAACGGCGGCTACGAGCAGTACTTC
CDR3aa: CASSLNGGYEQYF

d_gene: NA
len: 11
abundance: NA
j_gene: TRBJ2-1
v_gene: TRBV6-1
CDR3nt: TGTGCCAGCACGGATTACAATGAGCAGTTCTTC
CDR3aa: CASTDYNEQFF

d_gene: TRBD1
len: 14
abundance: NA
j_gene: TRBJ1-1
v_gene: TRBV14
CDR3nt: TGTGCCAGCAGCCAAGGGGGACAGGCCCACCGAGCTTTCTTT
CDR3aa: CASSQGGQAHRAFF

d_gene: NA
len: 14
abundance: once
j_gene: TRBJ2-5
v_gene: TRBV28
CDR3nt: TGTGCCAGCAGAGTAGCCTGGCGCGCGGAGACCCAGTACTTC
CDR3aa: CASRVAWRAETQYF

d_gene: TRBD1
len: 17
abundance: NA
j_gene: TRBJ2-4
v_gene: TRBV7-9
CDR3nt: TGTGCCAGCAGCTCTGGGACAGGGATACTAGCCAAAAACATTCAGTACTTC
CDR3aa: CASSSGTGILAKNIQYF

d_gene: NA
len: 14
abundance: NA
j_gene: TRBJ2-1
v_gene: TRBV25-1
CDR3nt: TGTGCCAGCAGTGAATTCCACGGGGGTTTTGAGCAGTTCTTC
CDR3aa: CASSEFHGGFEQFF

d_gene: TRBD1
len: 14
abundance: NA
j_gene: TRBJ1-2
v_gene: TRBV15
CDR3nt: TGTGCCACCAGAATAACAGGGGGAAGCTATGGCTACACCTTC
CDR3aa: CATRITGGSYGYTF

d_gene: NA
len: 14
abundance: NA
j_gene: TRBJ1-2
v_gene: TRBV15
CDR3nt: TGTGCCACCAGCAGAGATGTGTCGGGGATTGGCTACACCTTC
CDR3aa: CATSRDVSGIGYTF

d_gene: TRBD2
len: 16
abundance: NA
j_gene: TRBJ2-5
v_gene: TRBV9
CDR3nt: TGTGCCAGCAGCGTAGGTACGGGACTAGGCCAAGAGACCCAGTACTTC
CDR3aa: CASSVGTGLGQETQYF

d_gene: NA
len: 13
abundance: NA
j_gene: TRBJ2-2
v_gene: TRBV5-6
CDR3nt: TGTGCCAGCAGCTTAGAGGGCACCGGGGAGCTGCTTTTT
CDR3aa: CASSLEGTGELLF

d_gene: TRBD1
len: 18
abundance: NA
j_gene: TRBJ1-1
v_gene: TRBV18
CDR3nt: TGTGCCAGCTCACCCGCTATTGTGGGACAGGGATTGAACACTGAAGCTTTCTTT
CDR3aa: CASSPAIVGQGLNTEAFF

d_gene: NA
len: 16
abundance: NA
j_gene: TRBJ2-3
v_gene: TRBV4-2
CDR3nt: TGTGCCAGCAGCCAAGATTTTGGGGGTAGCACAGATACGCAGTATTTT
CDR3aa: CASSQDFGGSTDTQYF

d_gene: TRBD1
len: 20
abundance: NA
j_gene: TRBJ2-1
v_gene: TRBV4-1
CDR3nt: TGCGCCAGCAGCCAAGAGGCAGGGGGTTCTCCTTGGAGCTCCTACAATGAGCAGTTCTTC
CDR3aa: CASSQEAGGSPWSSYNEQFF

d_gene: NA
len: 14
abundance: NA
j_gene: TRBJ1-1
v_gene: TRBV5-1
CDR3nt: TGCGCCAGCAGCTTGAGCGCGGAATATACTGAAGCTTTCTTT
CDR3aa: CASSLSAEYTEAFF

d_gene: NA
len: 14
abundance: NA
j_gene: TRBJ1-1
v_gene: TRBV7-9
CDR3nt: TGTGCCAGCAGCACTGCCTGGGGAGACACTGAAGCTTTCTTT
CDR3aa: CASSTAWGDTEAFF

d_gene: NA
len: 15
abundance: NA
j_gene: TRBJ2-7
v_gene: TRBV28
CDR3nt: TGTGCCAGCAGTTTACGCACCCAGAGGTCCCACGAGCAGTACTTC
CDR3aa: CASSLRTQRSHEQYF

d_gene: NA
len: 12
abundance: NA
j_gene: TRBJ2-7
v_gene: TRBV18
CDR3nt: TGTGCCAGCTCACCACAGCCTTACGAGCAGTACTTC
CDR3aa: CASSPQPYEQYF

d_gene: NA
len: 13
abundance: NA
j_gene: TRBJ1-1
v_gene: TRBV7-9
CDR3nt: TGTGCCAGCAGCTTAGCAGGGGGATTGCAAGCTTTCTTT
CDR3aa: CASSLAGGLQAFF

d_gene: TRBD1
len: 15
abundance: NA
j_gene: TRBJ1-1
v_gene: TRBV18
CDR3nt: TGTGCCAGCTCAGGGACAGGGGCCTGGGGCACTGAAGCTTTCTTT
CDR3aa: CASSGTGAWGTEAFF

d_gene: NA
len: 16
abundance: once
j_gene: TRBJ1-1
v_gene: TRBV6-4
CDR3nt: TGTGCCAGCAGACTCGACGGGGGGGGCTTGAACACTGAAGCTTTCTTT
CDR3aa: CASRLDGGGLNTEAFF

d_gene: NA
len: 17
abundance: few
j_gene: TRBJ2-2
v_gene: TRBV25-1
CDR3nt: TGTGCCAGCAGTGAATATAACGGGGGAAGGAACACCGGGGAGCTGTTTTTT
CDR3aa: CASSEYNGGRNTGELFF

d_gene: NA
len: 14
abundance: NA
j_gene: TRBJ2-1
v_gene: TRBV5-5
CDR3nt: TGTGCCAGCAGCTTGGGGGCCTTCCCCGGTGAGCAGTTCTTC
CDR3aa: CASSLGAFPGEQFF

d_gene: NA
len: 14
abundance: NA
j_gene: TRBJ2-5
v_gene: TRBV5-4
CDR3nt: TGTGCCAGCAGCCAGAGGGCTGATCAAGAGACCCAGTACTTC
CDR3aa: CASSQRADQETQYF

d_gene: NA
len: 14
abundance: NA
j_gene: TRBJ1-4
v_gene: TRBV28
CDR3nt: TGTGCCAGCAGTTTATTAGGGTTTAACGAAAAACTGTTTTTT
CDR3aa: CASSLLGFNEKLFF

d_gene: TRBD2
len: 14
abundance: NA
j_gene: TRBJ2-7
v_gene: TRBV30
CDR3nt: TGTGCCTGGAGTCAGGGCGGGAGCCAGCACGAGCAGTACTTC
CDR3aa: CAWSQGGSQHEQYF

d_gene: NA
len: 13
abundance: NA
j_gene: TRBJ2-1
v_gene: TRBV6-1
CDR3nt: TGTGCCAGCAGTGAAGTTGGGGGCCATGAGCAGTTCTTC
CDR3aa: CASSEVGGHEQFF

d_gene: NA
len: 14
abundance: NA
j_gene: TRBJ2-1
v_gene: TRBV5-1
CDR3nt: TGCGCCAGCAGCTTGGAAGTAGGGCGGAGTGAGCAGTTCTTC
CDR3aa: CASSLEVGRSEQFF

d_gene: TRBD1
len: 15
abundance: NA
j_gene: TRBJ1-1
v_gene: TRBV9
CDR3nt: TGTGCCAGCAGCCTTGCCGCAGGGGGGCGGACTGAAGCTTTCTTT
CDR3aa: CASSLAAGGRTEAFF

d_gene: NA
len: 15
abundance: once
j_gene: TRBJ2-1
v_gene: TRBV5-1
CDR3nt: TGCGCCAGCAGCTTGATTGGCGGATCTAACAATGAGCAGTTCTTC
CDR3aa: CASSLIGGSNNEQFF

d_gene: TRBD1
len: 12
abundance: few
j_gene: TRBJ1-2
v_gene: TRBV29-1
CDR3nt: TGCAGCGGGACAGGAAATAACTATGGCTACACCTTC
CDR3aa: CSGTGNNYGYTF

d_gene: NA
len: 15
abundance: NA
j_gene: TRBJ2-3
v_gene: TRBV19
CDR3nt: TGTGCCAGTACCCCCGACCCTGTTGCGATAGATACGCAGTATTTT
CDR3aa: CASTPDPVAIDTQYF

d_gene: TRBD2
len: 15
abundance: few
j_gene: TRBJ2-7
v_gene: TRBV6-1
CDR3nt: TGTGCCAGCAGTGGGGGACTAGCGGTTTCCTACGAGCAGTACTTC
CDR3aa: CASSGGLAVSYEQYF

d_gene: TRBD2
len: 16
abundance: once
j_gene: TRBJ2-2
v_gene: TRBV14
CDR3nt: TGTGCCAGCAGACGGGGACTAGCGGGAGAAAACGGGGAGCTGTTTTTT
CDR3aa: CASRRGLAGENGELFF

d_gene: TRBD1
len: 13
abundance: NA
j_gene: TRBJ2-7
v_gene: TRBV5-1
CDR3nt: TGCGCCAGCAGCGAGGGGGCGCGCTACGAGCAGTACTTC
CDR3aa: CASSEGARYEQYF

d_gene: NA
len: 14
abundance: NA
j_gene: TRBJ2-5
v_gene: TRBV9
CDR3nt: TGTGCCAGCAGCGTTGGCAACGTGAGAGAGACCCAGTACTTC
CDR3aa: CASSVGNVRETQYF